This TCR beta chain is from a study of T cells after yellow fever vaccination. Study at large: Libraries from low-cell-number fractions were prepared with the SMART-Seq v4 Ultra Low Input RNA kit.

Study results and caveats: Shared CD4/CD8 clonotypes were a small share, likely from convergent recombination.

Regarding this clonotype: Its cognate antigen is unknown.

The CDR3 consists of 15 residues. V lost 3 bases, J lost 9 bases, and 8 bases stayed unmatched. Germline CDR1 is KGHSH and CDR2 is LQKENI. The TCR cDNA carried a universal primer site and UMIs from 5'RACE template switching. TCRdb re-derived calls from the 5' RACE reads in MiXCR, one entry per CDR3 protein. The sample records some 500,000 distinct CDR3 sequences, 13% being singletons. The rearrangement links TRBV18 to TRBJ2-1; 10 positions match TRBD1. The input for sequencing was PBMCs, taken on the day of the yellow fever booster vaccination. The clonotype originates from a man aged 25-45 years who received the YFV17D yellow fever vaccine. CDR3: CASSPGTGASGEQFF. CDR3 DNA sequence: TGTGCCAGCTCACCTGGGACAGGGGCCTCGGGTGAGCAGTTCTTC.